The subject of this entry is one T cell receptor beta chain. This entry belongs to a study of PD-L1 blockade in urothelial cancer. Study information: Atezolizumab was started by patients at some point between 2014 and 2016 at 1,200 mg intravenously every 3 weeks. Patients' histories included 0 to 3 prior chemotherapy regimens.

The CDR3 spans 16 residues. Germline CDR1 SNHLY, CDR2 FYNNEI. Trimming left V 3 bases short and J 0 bases short, with 12 bases between. Stated time point: pretreatment peripheral blood. Measured with immunoSEQ multiplex PCR; TCRdb has only the in-frame clones, and not every one. Among 50,000 to 65,000 clones listed, about four fifths were seen once. This TCR was sampled from a man in his sixties or seventies with urothelial cancer. The sample consisted of PBMCs, taken around atezolizumab (anti-PD-L1) treatment. The chain links TRBV2 to TRBJ2-1, with D maybe TRBD2 (6 bases). CDR3 region: CASSEEGVSSYNEQFF. The CDR3 DNA sequence: TGTGCCAGCAGTGAGGAGGGAGTTAGCTCCTACAATGAGCAGTTCTTC.